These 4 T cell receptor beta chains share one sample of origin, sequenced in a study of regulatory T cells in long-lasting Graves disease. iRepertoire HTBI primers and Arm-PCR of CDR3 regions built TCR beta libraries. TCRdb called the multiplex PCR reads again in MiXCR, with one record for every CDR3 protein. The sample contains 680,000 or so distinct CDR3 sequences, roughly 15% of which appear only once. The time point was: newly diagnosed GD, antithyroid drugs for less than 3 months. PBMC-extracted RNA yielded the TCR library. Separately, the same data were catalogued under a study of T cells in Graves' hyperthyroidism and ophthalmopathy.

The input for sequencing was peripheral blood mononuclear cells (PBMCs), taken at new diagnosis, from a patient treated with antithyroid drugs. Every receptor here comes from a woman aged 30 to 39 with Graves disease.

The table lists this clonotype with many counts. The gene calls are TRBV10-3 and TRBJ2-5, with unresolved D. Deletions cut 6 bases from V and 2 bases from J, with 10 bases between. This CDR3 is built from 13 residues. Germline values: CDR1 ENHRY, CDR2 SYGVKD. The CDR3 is CAIRRTDQETQYF. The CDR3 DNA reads TGTGCCATCAGGCGGACGGATCAAGAGACCCAGTACTTC.

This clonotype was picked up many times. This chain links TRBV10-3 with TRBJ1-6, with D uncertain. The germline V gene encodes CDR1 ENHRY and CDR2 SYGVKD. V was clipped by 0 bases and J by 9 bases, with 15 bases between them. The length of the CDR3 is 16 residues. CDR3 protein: CAISESARSNSSPLHF. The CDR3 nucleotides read TGTGCCATCAGTGAGTCGGCCCGTTCCAACTCTTCACCCCTCCACTTT.

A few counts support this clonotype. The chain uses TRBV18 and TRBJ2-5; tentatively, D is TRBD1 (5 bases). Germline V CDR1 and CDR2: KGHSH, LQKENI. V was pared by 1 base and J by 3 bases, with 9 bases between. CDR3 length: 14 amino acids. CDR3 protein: CASSPRKGEETQYF. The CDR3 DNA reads TGTGCCAGCTCACCACGGAAAGGGGAAGAGACCCAGTACTTC.

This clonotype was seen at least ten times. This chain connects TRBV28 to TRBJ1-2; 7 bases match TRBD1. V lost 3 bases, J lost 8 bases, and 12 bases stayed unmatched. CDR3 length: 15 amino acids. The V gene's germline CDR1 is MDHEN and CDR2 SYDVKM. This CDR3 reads CASSFPRQGTTGYTF. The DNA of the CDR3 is TGTGCCAGCAGTTTTCCCCGACAGGGCACAACGGGCTACACCTTC.